This T cell receptor beta chain was sequenced in a study of blood T cell repertoires in COVID-19. About the study: From the United States, Italy and Spain came samples of acute and convalescent COVID-19. In each case, the material was cDNA or gDNA derived from T cells, B-cell-depleted T cells, or PBMCs.

Per the authors' pipeline: For nucleated cells, counts were estimated from reference gene primer amplification. Assay: immunoSEQ multiplex PCR; the TCRdb copy retains only in-frame clones and omits some. The V and J calls and clone size are taken from that table; D and trimming were inferred from the DNA. This sample has about 150,000 clones, with 80% to 85% found just once. This TCR came from a man between 65 and 85 years old with active or convalescent COVID-19. The sample taken for sequencing was peripheral blood.

The CDR3 protein is CASSLAPTEGTEAFF. Here the CDR3 DNA reads TGTGCCAGCAGTTTAGCCCCGACAGAAGGCACTGAAGCTTTCTTT. The V and J genes are TRBV27 and TRBJ1-1, with D perhaps TRBD1 (5 bases). CDR1 and CDR2 from the germline V gene are MNHEY and SMNVEV (reference sequence). V lost 2 bases to trimming and J lost 4 bases, with 14 bases between them. The CDR3 contains 15 residues.